This is a list of T cell receptor beta chains from one sample in a study of CD8 T cells in Susac syndrome. TCRdb re-analysed the immunoSEQ multiplex PCR reads in MiXCR, keeping a single row per CDR3 protein. The sample includes about 120,000 distinct CDR3 sequences, about 90% of them seen just once. The sequencing sample was made of CD8+ T cells from PBMCs. Receptors were obtained from a human donor in good health. Both conserved end residues are part of each CDR3. A D gene is named only where the DNA matches it firmly. Clone size is not always given. Where it is, it says once, few, many or a class for expanded clones.

D: NA; size: NA; V: TRBV30; J: TRBJ2-3; DNA: TGTGCCTGGAGTAGCGACACAGATACGCAGTATTTT; CDR3: CAWSSDTDTQYF
D: TRBD1; size: NA; V: TRBV7-2; J: TRBJ1-6; DNA: TGTGCCAGCACCGTGACAGGGACGGGCGGATCACCCCTCCACTTT; CDR3: CASTVTGTGGSPLHF
D: NA; size: NA; V: TRBV10-3; J: TRBJ2-7; DNA: TGTGCCATCAGGACGGGAGACTACGAGCAGTACTTC; CDR3: CAIRTGDYEQYF
D: NA; size: NA; V: TRBV13; J: TRBJ2-3; DNA: TGTGCCAGCAGCACCCGCCTAGCGAGAGGGGGCATGGATACGCAGTATTTT; CDR3: CASSTRLARGGMDTQYF
D: NA; size: once; V: TRBV7-8; J: TRBJ2-3; DNA: TGTGCCAGCAGCCCCCAAGTGGGTAGCGGATATAGCACAGATACGCAGTATTTT; CDR3: CASSPQVGSGYSTDTQYF
D: NA; size: NA; V: TRBV19; J: TRBJ2-1; DNA: TGTGCCAGTAGTATAGCGGGCAGCGGCGACCCCGGGCGGGTCGATGAGCAGTTCTTC; CDR3: CASSIAGSGDPGRVDEQFF
D: TRBD1; size: NA; V: TRBV7-2; J: TRBJ1-1; DNA: TGTGCCAGCAGCCTCGACAGGGATGGTGAAGTTTTCTTT; CDR3: CASSLDRDGEVFF
D: TRBD1; size: NA; V: TRBV2; J: TRBJ2-1; DNA: TGTGCCAGCAGGTATTCCTCAGGGGGCTCCTACAATGAGCAGTTCTTC; CDR3: CASRYSSGGSYNEQFF
D: TRBD1; size: NA; V: TRBV7-9; J: TRBJ2-2; DNA: TGTGCGAAGACGGGACAGGTCACCGGGGAGCTGTTTTTT; CDR3: CAKTGQVTGELFF
D: NA; size: once; V: TRBV20-1; J: TRBJ2-5; DNA: TGCAGTGCTCCCCTCGGGGGGCTGCAAGAGACCCAGTACTTC; CDR3: CSAPLGGLQETQYF
D: TRBD2; size: NA; V: TRBV7-2; J: TRBJ2-5; DNA: TGTGCCAGCAGCAGCGGGGCTCAGACAGAGACCCAGTACTTC; CDR3: CASSSGAQTETQYF
D: NA; size: NA; V: TRBV29-1; J: TRBJ1-2; DNA: TGCAGCGTTTCCCCGTTGGTAGCGGGCACTAACTATGGCTACACCTTC; CDR3: CSVSPLVAGTNYGYTF
D: NA; size: NA; V: TRBV6-5; J: TRBJ1-2; DNA: TGTGCCAGCAGTTACATGCCGGCCCAGGGCTACACCTTC; CDR3: CASSYMPAQGYTF
D: NA; size: NA; V: TRBV18; J: TRBJ1-1; DNA: TGTGCCAGCTCACCGGCTGCTGTGAACACTGAAGCTTTCTTT; CDR3: CASSPAAVNTEAFF
D: NA; size: NA; V: TRBV5-6; J: TRBJ2-1; DNA: TGTGCCAGCAGCCCCTATGGCAGGACCAGCTCCTACAATGAGCAGTTCTTC; CDR3: CASSPYGRTSSYNEQFF
D: NA; size: NA; V: TRBV29-1; J: TRBJ2-3; DNA: TGCAGCGTTGAACGGGGGGCTTCGGATACGCAGTATTTT; CDR3: CSVERGASDTQYF
D: TRBD1; size: few; V: TRBV5-1; J: TRBJ1-1; DNA: TGCGCCAGCAGCTGGCGACAGGGAGGCACTGAAGCTTTCTTT; CDR3: CASSWRQGGTEAFF
D: NA; size: NA; V: TRBV29-1; J: TRBJ1-2; DNA: TGCAGCGGATGGACAGACTATGGCTACACCTTC; CDR3: CSGWTDYGYTF
D: TRBD1; size: NA; V: TRBV3-1; J: TRBJ2-2; DNA: TGTGCCAGCAGCCAAGGGACAGGGGTCACCGGGGAGCTGTTTTTT; CDR3: CASSQGTGVTGELFF
D: NA; size: NA; V: TRBV30; J: TRBJ2-2; DNA: TGTGCCTGGAGTGTACACTCGACCGGGGAGCTGTTTTTT; CDR3: CAWSVHSTGELFF
D: TRBD1; size: NA; V: TRBV11-1; J: TRBJ1-2; DNA: TGTGCCAGCAGCGAACAGGGGGAGGTTGGCTACACCTTC; CDR3: CASSEQGEVGYTF
D: TRBD2; size: NA; V: TRBV7-2; J: TRBJ2-7; DNA: TGTGCCAGCAGCTTAGGCGGGAGGCCGCTCTACGAGCAGTACTTC; CDR3: CASSLGGRPLYEQYF
D: NA; size: NA; V: TRBV29-1; J: TRBJ1-2; DNA: TGCCTCGTAGGCCCTCTGGACTATGGCTACACCTTC; CDR3: CLVGPLDYGYTF
D: NA; size: NA; V: TRBV7-2; J: TRBJ1-1; DNA: TGTGCCACCACCCAGGATATGAACACTGAAGCTTTCTTT; CDR3: CATTQDMNTEAFF